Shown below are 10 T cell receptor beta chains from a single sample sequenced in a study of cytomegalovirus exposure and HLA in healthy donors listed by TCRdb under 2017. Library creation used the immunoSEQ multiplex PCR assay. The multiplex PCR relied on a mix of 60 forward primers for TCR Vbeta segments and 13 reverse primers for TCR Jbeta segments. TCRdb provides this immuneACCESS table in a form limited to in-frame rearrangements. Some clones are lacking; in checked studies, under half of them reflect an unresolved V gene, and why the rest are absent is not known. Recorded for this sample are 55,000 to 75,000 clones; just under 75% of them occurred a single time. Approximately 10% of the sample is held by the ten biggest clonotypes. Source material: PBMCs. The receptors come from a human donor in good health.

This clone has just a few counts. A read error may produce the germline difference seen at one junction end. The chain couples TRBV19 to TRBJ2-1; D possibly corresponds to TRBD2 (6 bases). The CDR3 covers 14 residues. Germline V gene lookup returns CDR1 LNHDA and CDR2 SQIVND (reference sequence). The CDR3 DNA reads TGTGCCACTAGTAGTCGGCGGGGTGACAATGAGCAGTTCTTC. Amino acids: CATSSRRGDNEQFF.

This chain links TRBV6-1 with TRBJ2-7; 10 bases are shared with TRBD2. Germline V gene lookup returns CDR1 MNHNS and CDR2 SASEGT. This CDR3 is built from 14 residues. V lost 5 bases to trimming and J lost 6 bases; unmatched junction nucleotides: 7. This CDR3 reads CASSSAGLASEQYF. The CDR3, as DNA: TGTGCCAGCAGTTCGGCGGGACTAGCGTCCGAGCAGTACTTC.

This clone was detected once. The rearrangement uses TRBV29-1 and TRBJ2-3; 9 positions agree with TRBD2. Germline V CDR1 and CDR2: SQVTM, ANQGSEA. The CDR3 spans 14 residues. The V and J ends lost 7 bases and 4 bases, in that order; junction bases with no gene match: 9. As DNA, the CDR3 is TGCAGCGGAGAGGTAGCGGGAGTAGCAGATACGCAGTATTTT. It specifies CSGEVAGVADTQYF.

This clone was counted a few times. The CDR3 here is CASSSRQGRNTGELFF. In DNA, the CDR3 is TGTGCCAGCAGCTCGAGACAGGGGCGAAACACCGGGGAGCTGTTTTTT. The chain joins TRBV5-5 to TRBJ2-2; TRBD1 aligns across 8 bases. This CDR3 is built from 16 residues. The germline gives CDR1 SGHKS, CDR2 YYEKEE (reference sequence). V lost 3 bases, J lost 2 bases, and 6 bases stayed unmatched. The entire variable domain, with the rest obtained from reference TRBV5-5 and TRBJ2-2, is as follows: DAGVTQSPTHLIKTRGQQVTLRCSPISGHKSVSWYQQVLGQGPQFIFQYYEKEERGRGNFPDRFSARQFPNYSSELNVNALLLGDSALYLCASSSRQGRNTGELFFGEGSRLTVL.

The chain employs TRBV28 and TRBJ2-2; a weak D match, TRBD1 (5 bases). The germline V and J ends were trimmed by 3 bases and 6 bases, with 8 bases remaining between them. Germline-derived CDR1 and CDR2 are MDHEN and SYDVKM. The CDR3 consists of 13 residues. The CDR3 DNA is TGTGCCAGCAGTTTGAAGGGGTCCGGGGAGCTGTTTTTT. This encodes CASSLKGSGELFF.

CDR3 region: CASSPQGSGNTIYF. In DNA form, the CDR3 reads TGTGCCAGCTCACCCCAGGGTTCTGGAAACACCATATATTTT. The V and J genes are TRBV18 and TRBJ1-3; possible D gene TRBD1, 5 bases. Between the trimmed V and J ends, which lost 3 bases and 1 base, there was a span of 7 bases. Germline lookup yields CDR1 KGHSH and CDR2 LQKENI. CDR3 length: 14 amino acids. The whole variable domain, filled in from reference TRBV18 and TRBJ1-3, reads NAGVMQNPRHLVRRRGQEARLRCSPMKGHSHVYWYRQLPEEGLKFMVYLQKENIIDESGMPKERFSAEFPKEGPSILRIQQVVRGDSAAYFCASSPQGSGNTIYFGEGSWLTVV.

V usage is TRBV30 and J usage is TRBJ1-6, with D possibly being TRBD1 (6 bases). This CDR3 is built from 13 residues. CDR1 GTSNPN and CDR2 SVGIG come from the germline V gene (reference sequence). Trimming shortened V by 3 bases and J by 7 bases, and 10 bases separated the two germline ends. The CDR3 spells CAWRLDRNSPLHF. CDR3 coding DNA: TGTGCCTGGAGACTCGACAGGAATTCACCCCTCCACTTT.

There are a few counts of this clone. CDR3 in DNA: TGTGCCAGCAGCCAAGGGACAGGCTTTAATGAAAAACTGTTTTTT. Translated, it gives CASSQGTGFNEKLFF. The chain is built from TRBV5-4 and TRBJ1-4, with 8 bases aligning to TRBD1. Trimming removed 4 bases from V and 4 bases from J; junction bases left unmatched: 6. This CDR3 has 15 residues. The germline CDR1 and CDR2 sequences are SGHNT and YYREEE (reference sequence). The full variable domain, its missing parts supplied by reference TRBV5-4 and TRBJ1-4, is ETGVTQSPTHLIKTRGQQVTLRCSSQSGHNTVSWYQQALGQGPQFIFQYYREEENGRGNFPPRFSGLQFPNYSSELNVNALELDDSALYLCASSQGTGFNEKLFFGSGTQLSVL.

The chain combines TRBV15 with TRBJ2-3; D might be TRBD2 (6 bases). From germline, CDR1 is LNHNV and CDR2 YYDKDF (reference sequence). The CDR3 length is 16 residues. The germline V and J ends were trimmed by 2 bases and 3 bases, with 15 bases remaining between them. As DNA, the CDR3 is TGTGCCACCAGCAGAAGTATAGATAGCGGAACAGATACGCAGTATTTT. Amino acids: CATSRSIDSGTDTQYF.

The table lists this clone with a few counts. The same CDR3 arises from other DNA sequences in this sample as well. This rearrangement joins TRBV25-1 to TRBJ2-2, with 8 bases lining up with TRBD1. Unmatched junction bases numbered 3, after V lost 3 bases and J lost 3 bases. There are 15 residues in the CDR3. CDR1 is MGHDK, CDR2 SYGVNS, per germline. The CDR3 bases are TGTGCCAGCAGTGAGGGGACAGGAGACACCGGGGAGCTGTTTTTT. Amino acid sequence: CASSEGTGDTGELFF.